A selection of T cell receptor beta chains follows, all from one sample in a study of CD8 T cells in ankylosing spondylitis. TCRdb reprocessed the 5' RACE reads via MiXCR and lists one record per CDR3 protein. The sample carries some 240,000 distinct CDR3 sequences, 8% to 9.5% recorded once. The sequencing input was blood, either unsorted or a sorted T cell fraction (not recorded which). The receptors originated from a male donor with ankylosing spondylitis or in good health (not recorded which). Each CDR3 is given without its conserved first and last residue.

cdr3_aa: ASSPPLAGSSYNEQF; v_call: TRBV4-2; j_call: TRBJ2-1
cdr3_aa: ASREGQSYNEQF; v_call: TRBV6-1; j_call: TRBJ2-1
cdr3_aa: AGSQGQGYGYT; v_call: TRBV4-1; j_call: TRBJ1-2
cdr3_aa: ASSSARSRHH; v_call: TRBV11-2; j_call: TRBJ1-6
cdr3_aa: ASSLAGSRGTRIQY; v_call: TRBV12-3/TRBV12-4; j_call: TRBJ2-4
cdr3_aa: ASSLRRRGHTEAF; v_call: TRBV12-3/TRBV12-4; j_call: TRBJ1-1
cdr3_aa: SAGTSADTQY; v_call: TRBV29-1; j_call: TRBJ2-3
cdr3_aa: ASSYGLEAF; v_call: TRBV12-3/TRBV12-4; j_call: TRBJ1-1
cdr3_aa: ASSYSTGQMTYEQY; v_call: TRBV6-2/TRBV6-3; j_call: TRBJ2-7
cdr3_aa: AARTGKYTEAF; v_call: TRBV19; j_call: TRBJ1-1
cdr3_aa: SARASGSSLAQDEQY; v_call: TRBV20-1; j_call: TRBJ2-7
cdr3_aa: ASSWTSVYTGELF; v_call: TRBV12-3/TRBV12-4; j_call: TRBJ2-2
cdr3_aa: ASKLGAMEAF; v_call: TRBV12-3/TRBV12-4; j_call: TRBJ1-1
cdr3_aa: AWSDSQPISGNTIY; v_call: TRBV30; j_call: TRBJ1-3
cdr3_aa: ASRLERPNEQF; v_call: TRBV12-3/TRBV12-4; j_call: TRBJ2-1
cdr3_aa: ASSYGGRPPDTQY; v_call: TRBV7-2; j_call: TRBJ2-3
cdr3_aa: ASSPPENTGELF; v_call: TRBV18; j_call: TRBJ2-2
cdr3_aa: ASSSPGQGGSGANVLT; v_call: TRBV27; j_call: TRBJ2-6
cdr3_aa: ASSYEPYGYT; v_call: TRBV6-6; j_call: TRBJ1-2
cdr3_aa: ASSLDSGTFEALAKNIQY; v_call: TRBV5-1; j_call: TRBJ2-4
cdr3_aa: ASSPARSTDTQY; v_call: TRBV18; j_call: TRBJ2-3
cdr3_aa: ASSSFITSGGPWSSSYNEQF; v_call: TRBV7-1; j_call: TRBJ2-1
cdr3_aa: ASTLNGDTQY; v_call: TRBV11-2; j_call: TRBJ2-3
cdr3_aa: ASSFRQAAEF; v_call: TRBV5-6; j_call: TRBJ1-1
cdr3_aa: ASSSQMSNEQF; v_call: TRBV12-3/TRBV12-4; j_call: TRBJ2-1
cdr3_aa: ASTLTGGSGNTIY; v_call: TRBV12-3/TRBV12-4; j_call: TRBJ1-3
cdr3_aa: SARATDLNEKLF; v_call: TRBV20-1; j_call: TRBJ1-4
cdr3_aa: ASSLRAEGYT; v_call: TRBV12-3/TRBV12-4; j_call: TRBJ1-2
cdr3_aa: ASTLPGQGDQETQY; v_call: TRBV5-6; j_call: TRBJ2-5
cdr3_aa: ASSEQVAQGELF; v_call: TRBV6-1; j_call: TRBJ2-2
cdr3_aa: ASRVGQLQETQY; v_call: TRBV7-2; j_call: TRBJ2-5
cdr3_aa: ASSAQIQGEAF; v_call: TRBV9; j_call: TRBJ1-1
cdr3_aa: ASSPRPRTENGYT; v_call: TRBV18; j_call: TRBJ1-2
cdr3_aa: SATGGGNSPLH; v_call: TRBV20-1; j_call: TRBJ1-6
cdr3_aa: ASSPGQRNYGYT; v_call: TRBV12-3/TRBV12-4; j_call: TRBJ1-2
cdr3_aa: SARDKRGENYNEQF; v_call: TRBV20-1; j_call: TRBJ2-1